A selection of T cell receptor beta chains follows, all from one sample in a study of blood T cell repertoires in COVID-19. TCRdb's table, derived via immunoSEQ multiplex PCR, lists solely in-frame clones and lacks some. This sample has some 100,000 clones, with about 85% found just once. Sequences were obtained from peripheral blood. The receptors come from a woman aged 70-85 years with active or convalescent COVID-19. The CDR3 runs from the conserved cysteine through the conserved F or W. The D gene is left open where the match is weak. Part of the rows lack a size; the others show once, few, many or a class for expanded clones.

d_call	clone_size	v_call	j_call	cdr3_length	cdr3_aa	cdr3_nt
-	-	TRBV27	TRBJ2-7	13	CASSRTSRGEQYF	TGTGCCAGCAGCCGGACATCCAGGGGCGAGCAGTACTTC
-	-	TRBV3-1/TRBV3-2	TRBJ2-5	13	CASSRDSKGTQYF	TGTGCCAGCAGCCGGGACTCCAAGGGGACCCAGTACTTC
-	once	TRBV9	TRBJ1-1	15	CASSVYGGPNTEAFF	TGTGCCAGCAGCGTATACGGGGGGCCGAACACTGAAGCTTTCTTT
TRBD1	-	TRBV12-3/TRBV12-4	TRBJ1-1	13	CASSRQGGTEAFF	TGTGCCAGCAGTCGACAGGGTGGCACTGAAGCTTTCTTT
TRBD2	-	TRBV18	TRBJ2-5	20	CASSPLGLAGGPINLETQYF	TGTGCCAGCTCACCCTTGGGCCTAGCGGGGGGGCCGATCAATTTGGAGACCCAGTACTTC
-	-	TRBV24-1	TRBJ1-1	13	CATSAQGNTEAFF	TGTGCCACCAGTGCCCAGGGCAACACTGAAGCTTTCTTT
-	-	TRBV19	TRBJ1-1	13	CASSMQGWTEAFF	TGTGCCAGTAGTATGCAGGGTTGGACTGAAGCTTTCTTT
-	few	TRBV3-1/TRBV3-2	TRBJ1-3	16	CASSPSPAGAGNTIYF	TGTGCCAGCAGCCCCTCTCCGGCAGGGGCTGGAAACACCATATATTTT
-	-	TRBV6-2/TRBV6-3	TRBJ1-2	14	CASSFRGDNYGYTF	TGTGCCAGCAGTTTTCGGGGGGACAACTATGGCTACACCTTC
-	-	TRBV28	TRBJ1-5	12	CTHRTSNQPQHF	TGTACCCATAGAACTAGCAATCAGCCCCAGCATTTT
TRBD2	-	TRBV7-2	TRBJ2-7	14	CASSPSGSPYEQYF	TGTGCCAGCAGCCCTAGCGGGTCACCCTACGAGCAGTACTTC
TRBD1	-	TRBV6-6	TRBJ1-6	15	CASSLDRGYNSPLHF	TGTGCCAGCAGTTTGGACAGGGGCTATAATTCACCCCTCCACTTT
-	-	TRBV3-1/TRBV3-2	TRBJ2-3	14	CASSQVAITDTQYF	TGTGCCAGCAGCCAAGTTGCTATCACAGATACGCAGTATTTT
-	few	TRBV9	TRBJ1-2	14	CASSPMRENYGYTF	TGTGCCAGCAGCCCCATGAGGGAGAACTATGGCTACACCTTC
TRBD1	few	TRBV7-9	TRBJ1-1	16	CASSPGDRGLNTEAFF	TGTGCCAGCAGCCCTGGGGACAGGGGGCTGAACACTGAAGCTTTCTTT
TRBD1	-	TRBV7-3	TRBJ1-1	13	CASSQGAYTEAFF	TGTGCCAGCAGTCAGGGGGCGTACACTGAAGCTTTCTTT
TRBD1	-	TRBV28	TRBJ1-2	14	CASSSGDRGYGYTF	TGTGCCAGCAGTTCGGGGGACAGGGGATATGGCTACACCTTC
TRBD2	few	TRBV30	TRBJ2-1	15	CAWSLGGTGPNEQFF	TGTGCCTGGAGTCTGGGGGGGACTGGGCCCAATGAGCAGTTCTTC
-	once	TRBV25-1	TRBJ2-1	14	CASSEGGGTGEQFF	TGTGCCAGCAGCGAAGGGGGAGGTACGGGTGAGCAGTTCTTC
TRBD2	-	TRBV10-2	TRBJ2-1	15	CASCDGGRASDEQFF	TGCGCCAGCTGTGACGGCGGGAGGGCCTCAGATGAGCAGTTCTTC
TRBD1	-	TRBV6-5	TRBJ1-1	14	CASHGAGGYTEAFF	TGTGCCAGCCACGGTGCAGGGGGCTACACTGAAGCTTTCTTT
TRBD1	-	TRBV18	TRBJ1-4	15	CASSPWDRGDEKLFF	TGTGCCAGCTCACCTTGGGACAGGGGGGATGAAAAACTGTTTTTT
-	-	TRBV27	TRBJ2-7	11	CASSLSYEQYF	TGTGCCAGCAGCCTCTCCTACGAGCAGTACTTC
-	-	TRBV7-9	TRBJ1-2	16	CASSLAWGGSQDGYTF	TGTGCCAGCAGCTTAGCGTGGGGAGGGAGTCAAGATGGCTACACCTTC
-	once	TRBV11-3	TRBJ1-1	15	CASSLGYLGTGEAFF	TGTGCCAGCAGCTTAGGGTACCTAGGCACAGGTGAAGCTTTCTTT
-	-	TRBV30	TRBJ2-3	12	CAWSKRADTQYF	TGTGCCTGGAGCAAGAGGGCAGATACGCAGTATTTT
-	-	TRBV5-4	TRBJ1-2	16	CASSWGVGGSVSGYTF	TGTGCCAGCAGCTGGGGGGTAGGTGGGTCGGTGAGTGGCTACACCTTC
TRBD2	-	TRBV19	TRBJ2-1	21	CASSTTTGTSGRARSYNEQFF	TGTGCCAGTAGTACAACCACCGGGACTAGCGGGAGGGCCCGGTCCTACAATGAGCAGTTCTTC
-	-	TRBV6-5	TRBJ2-7	14	CAIPRGHSSYEQYF	TGTGCCATCCCCCGGGGACATAGCTCCTACGAGCAGTACTTC
-	-	TRBV7-9	TRBJ2-5	15	CASTAVGALQETQYF	TGTGCCAGCACCGCAGTGGGGGCACTCCAAGAGACCCAGTACTTC
-	-	TRBV30	TRBJ2-7	12	CAWSVPGREQYF	TGTGCCTGGAGTGTACCAGGCCGGGAGCAGTACTTC
-	-	TRBV28	TRBJ1-5	11	CASSRGQPQHF	TGTGCCAGCAGCCGGGGTCAGCCCCAGCATTTT